Listed below are T cell receptor beta chains from one sample, sequenced in a study of molecular identifiers for immune sequencing clone quantification. TCRdb analysed the PCR reads with MiXCR anew, one entry per CDR3 protein. The sample gives tens of thousands of distinct CDR3 sequences, 36% of which show up once; about 3.8% is in the top ten. The sequenced sample was naive CD8+ T cells from blood, with Jurkat cell RNA spiked in. These receptors came from a human donor in good health. Some libraries in this study had Jurkat cell RNA spiked in. CDR3s include the opening cysteine and the closing phenylalanine or tryptophan. A D gene is named only where the DNA matches it firmly. Clone size is shown for a subset of rows, as once, few, many or a class of expanded clone.

v_gene	j_gene	abundance	d_gene	CDR3aa	CDR3nt
TRBV7-9	TRBJ2-6	few	NA	CASSLGFGHSGANVLTF	TGTGCCAGCAGCTTAGGCTTTGGGCACTCTGGGGCCAACGTCCTGACTTTC
TRBV13	TRBJ1-1	NA	NA	CASCGGDRRKEAFF	TGTGCCAGCTGTGGGGGGGACCGACGAAAGGAAGCTTTCTTT
TRBV4-2	TRBJ2-5	few	NA	CASSQDGGPPGTQYF	TGTGCCAGCAGCCAAGATGGAGGGCCCCCCGGGACCCAGTACTTC
TRBV18	TRBJ2-5	NA	NA	CASSNDETQYF	TGTGCCAGCTCCAACGACGAGACCCAGTACTTC
TRBV3-1	TRBJ2-7	NA	NA	CASSGQRYEQYF	TGTGCCAGCAGCGGACAGAGGTACGAGCAGTACTTC
TRBV7-8	TRBJ2-7	many	NA	CASSPEAHYEQYF	TGTGCCAGCAGCCCAGAGGCCCACTACGAGCAGTACTTC
TRBV19	TRBJ2-7	NA	NA	CASGTGGEQYF	TGTGCCAGTGGTACCGGGGGCGAGCAGTACTTC
TRBV28	TRBJ2-7	NA	NA	CASSFRVTRSYEQYF	TGTGCCAGCAGCTTTCGGGTCACCCGCTCCTACGAGCAGTACTTC
TRBV9	TRBJ1-6	few	NA	CASSVGAESPLHF	TGTGCCAGCAGCGTAGGGGCAGAATCACCCCTCCACTTT
TRBV2	TRBJ2-3	many	NA	CASSEISGLRYTQYF	TGTGCCAGCAGTGAGATTAGCGGCCTCAGATATACGCAGTATTTT
TRBV10-2	TRBJ2-4	few	TRBD1	CASKGTEPAENIQYF	TGCGCCAGCAAAGGGACAGAACCCGCCGAAAACATTCAGTACTTC
TRBV12-3/TRBV12-4	TRBJ2-1	NA	NA	CASSFRAMRVF	TGTGCCAGCAGTTTTCGGGCCATGAGGGTCTTC
TRBV20-1	TRBJ1-5	few	NA	CSAVDGYQPQHF	TGCAGTGCTGTGGACGGGTATCAGCCCCAGCATTTT
TRBV5-1	TRBJ2-3	many	NA	CASSLILPSTDTQYF	TGCGCCAGCAGCTTGATCCTACCCAGCACAGATACGCAGTATTTT
TRBV24-1	TRBJ2-1	NA	NA	CATSDLGYNEQFF	TGTGCCACCAGTGATTTAGGATACAATGAGCAGTTCTTC
TRBV2	TRBJ2-7	NA	NA	CASSGISYEQYF	TGTGCCAGCAGTGGGATCTCCTACGAGCAGTACTTC
TRBV28	TRBJ2-1	many	TRBD2	CASSLLTSGLYNEQFF	TGTGCCAGCAGTTTATTGACTAGCGGACTCTACAATGAGCAGTTCTTC
TRBV19	TRBJ2-1	NA	TRBD1	CASRAGTDFHNEQFF	TGTGCCAGTAGGGCCGGGACAGATTTTCACAATGAGCAGTTCTTC
TRBV19	TRBJ2-7	few	TRBD1	CASSSDRDYEQYF	TGTGCCAGTAGTTCGGACAGGGACTACGAGCAGTACTTC
TRBV12-3/TRBV12-4	TRBJ2-7	NA	NA	CASSQGIYEQYF	TGTGCCAGCAGTCAGGGAATCTACGAGCAGTACTTC
TRBV14	TRBJ2-1	NA	TRBD2	CASSPLTSGRYNEQFF	TGTGCCAGCAGCCCCCTGACTAGCGGGAGGTACAATGAGCAGTTCTTC
TRBV7-9	TRBJ1-1	NA	NA	CAVANTEAIF	TGTGCCGTTGCCAACACTGAAGCTATCTTT